This T cell receptor beta chain emerged from a study of blood T cells in healthy people across ages. Study-level results: Per million T cells, the diversity of TCR beta decreased roughly linearly as age advanced. Leaving the PBMCs unsorted stopped any conclusive comparison of naive versus antigen-experienced cells.

It was with a sample-barcoded 5' primer and a J-beta primer mix that a second PCR of roughly 7 to 12 cycles was run. TCRdb reanalysed the 5' RACE reads using MiXCR and keeps one entry per CDR3 protein. The sample lists around 670,000 distinct CDR3 sequences; approximately 30% were seen once. V gave up 5 bases and J gave up 2 bases; unmatched junction bases: 3. CDR3 length equals 15 residues. The germline CDR1 and CDR2 sequences are MNHEY and SVGAGI. Worth noting for this clonotype: Its antigen is still unknown.

The TCR comes from a woman over 75 in good health. Sequenced material: blood. The gene calls are TRBV6-5 and TRBJ2-2; TRBD2 aligns across 9 bases. The CDR3 DNA follows: TGTGCCAGCAGTGGACTAGCGCTCAACACCGGGGAGCTGTTTTTT. It translates to CASSGLALNTGELFF.